This T cell receptor beta chain was obtained from a study of cytomegalovirus exposure and HLA in healthy donors. On the study more broadly: Per a later analysis, the roughly 680 first-cohort and 95 to 150 validation repertoires shared one platform.

Assay: immunoSEQ multiplex PCR; the TCRdb copy retains only in-frame clones and omits some. Counted here are tens of thousands of clones, 95% to 97% occurring once; the ten biggest clones make up around 1.5%. The donors formed part of the roughly 120-subject validation cohort, distinct from the roughly 600-subject first cohort. This CDR3 spans 17 amino acids. Germline V lookup: CDR1 SGHDT, CDR2 YYEEEE. Trimming cost V 4 bases and J 0 bases, with 16 bases left between them. Concerning this clone: No antigen is known for it.

Study-wide points: Subsequent analysis showed first-cohort TCR clusters tending to co-occur in more than 90 validation repertoires. Despite most TCR sequences being rare, some public TCRs occurred in many donors.

The sequence was obtained from a woman aged 18-29 years in good health and CMV-seropositive. The chain carries TRBV5-6 and TRBJ1-4; D is unresolved. Material: PBMCs. CDR3 region: CASSPEVWATTNEKLFF. The CDR3 nucleotides read TGTGCCAGCAGCCCGGAGGTCTGGGCGACAACTAATGAAAAACTGTTTTTT.